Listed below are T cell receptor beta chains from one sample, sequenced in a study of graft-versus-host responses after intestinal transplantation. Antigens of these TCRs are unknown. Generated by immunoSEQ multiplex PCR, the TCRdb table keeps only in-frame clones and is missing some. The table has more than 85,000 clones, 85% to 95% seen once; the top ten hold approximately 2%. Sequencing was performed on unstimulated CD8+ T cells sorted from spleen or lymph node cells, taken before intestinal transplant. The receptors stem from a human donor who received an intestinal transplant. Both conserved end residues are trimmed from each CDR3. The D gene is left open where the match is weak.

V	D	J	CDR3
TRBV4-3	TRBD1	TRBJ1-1	ASSQAGTGATEAF
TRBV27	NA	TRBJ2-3	ASSPGISTISDTQY
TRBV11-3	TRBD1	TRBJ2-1	ASSLSPGQGTYNEQF
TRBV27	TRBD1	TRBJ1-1	ASSPGGTNTEAF
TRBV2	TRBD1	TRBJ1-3	ASGGTGSGNTIY
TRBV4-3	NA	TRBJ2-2	ASSQGFGATNTGELF
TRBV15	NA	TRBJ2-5	ATSSTGYRQETQY
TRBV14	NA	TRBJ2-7	ASSQEFGSPTYEQY
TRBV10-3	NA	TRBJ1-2	AISESGGDAWEDGIYGYT
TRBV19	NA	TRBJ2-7	ASSISWGGFYEQY
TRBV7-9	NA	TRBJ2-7	ASSLAAGEGYEQY
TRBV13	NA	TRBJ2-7	ASSFREDEQY
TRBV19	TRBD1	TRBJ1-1	ASSIGSGGFTEAF
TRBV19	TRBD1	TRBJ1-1	ASTTGDYTEAF
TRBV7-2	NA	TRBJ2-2	ASSSTGNAPTGELF
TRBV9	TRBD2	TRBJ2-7	ASGGSGGPNYEQY
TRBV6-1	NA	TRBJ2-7	ASSELWGGLAYEQY
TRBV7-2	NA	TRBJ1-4	ASSWSGKIYATNEKLF
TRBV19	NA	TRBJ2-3	ASSIIPEIISTDTQY